This T cell receptor beta chain was sequenced in a study of cytotoxic CD8 clonotypes in ibrutinib-treated CLL. Looking at the study overall: Response sampling came at median approximately a year of treatment, ranging 6 to 36 months.

V was trimmed by 1 base and J by 0 bases, leaving 9 bases between them. Germline lookup yields CDR1 SGHTA and CDR2 FQGNSA. The CDR3 extends over 15 amino acids. Profiled with immunoSEQ multiplex PCR; TCRdb holds only in-frame clones, not every one. This sample has about 89,000 clones; approximately 82% occur once, and the top ten carry around 30%. The specimen was PBMCs, collected after 12 months of ibrutinib treatment. The V call is TRBV7-2, the J call TRBJ1-2, with D unresolved. This clonotype originated in a human donor with chronic lymphocytic leukemia. CDR3 DNA sequence: TGTGCCAGCAGCTTAGAAGGCGGAGCTAACTATGGCTACACCTTC. This sequence encodes CASSLEGGANYGYTF.